Here is one TCR beta chain with its context. Its specificity is not known. Per germline, CDR1 SGHAT and CDR2 FQNNGV. Trimming at V came to 1 base and at J to 4 bases, leaving 12 bases not matched to a gene. This CDR3 comprises 18 residues. The data originate from a study of cytomegalovirus exposure and HLA in healthy donors. Overall study results and limits: Earlier analysis looked at TCR beta V segments, and most were productive about 87% or about 30% of the time. Among immune exposure information, only CMV serostatus was available.

PCR used 60 Vbeta primers and 13 Jbeta primers. Some clones are missing from TCRdb's copy, which holds only in-frame ones; the method was immunoSEQ multiplex PCR. The table shows 75,000 to 95,000 clones, with 50% to 75% occurring only once. The TCR sequence derives from a man aged 25 to 40 in good health and CMV-seronegative. The specimen was PBMCs. V usage is TRBV11-2 and J usage is TRBJ2-3, with 9 bases aligning to TRBD1. The CDR3 region has the DNA TGTGCCAGCAGCTTAGGGGGACAGGGAATACCCTGGTCAGATACGCAGTATTTT. Its protein product is CASSLGGQGIPWSDTQYF.